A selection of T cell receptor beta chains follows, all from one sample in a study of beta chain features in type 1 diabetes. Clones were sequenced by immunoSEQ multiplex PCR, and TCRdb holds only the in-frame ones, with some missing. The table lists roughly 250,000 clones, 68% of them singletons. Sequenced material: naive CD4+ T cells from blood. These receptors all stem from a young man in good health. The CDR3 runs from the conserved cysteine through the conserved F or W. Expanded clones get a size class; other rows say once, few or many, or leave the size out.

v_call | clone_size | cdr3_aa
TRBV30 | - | CAWSVDRADGYTF
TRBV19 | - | CATNPDRGDEQYF
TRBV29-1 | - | CSVTQAGTDTQYF
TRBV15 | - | CATSRVGGGVYEQYF
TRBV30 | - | CAWSRAGAYNEQFF
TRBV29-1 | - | CSVHSRRGETQYF
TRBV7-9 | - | CASSLDGTAKETQYF
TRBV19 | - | CASSIYYGYTF
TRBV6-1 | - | CASSEGTGFVVGIQYF
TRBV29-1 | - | CSVEDRRGRDFQETQYF
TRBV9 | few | CASSVTSRGYNEQFF
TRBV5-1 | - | CASSLASRANQGYTF
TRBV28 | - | CASSIIEGNIQYF
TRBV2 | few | CASSDTEEEEQFF
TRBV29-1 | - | CSVGADPYEQYF
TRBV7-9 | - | CATESGGQETQYF
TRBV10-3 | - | CAISADRATDTQYF
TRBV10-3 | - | CASRARTSGREDTQYF
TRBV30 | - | CAWSVTTPGELFF
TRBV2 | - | CASSDTGAGELFF
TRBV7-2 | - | CASSLGLAETQYF
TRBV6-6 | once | CASTLLDRKQNIQYF
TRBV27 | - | CASSLSGNAVGYTF
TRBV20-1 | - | CSASANEQFF
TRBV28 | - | CASTAGSYGYTF
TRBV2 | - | CASRNDEATQYF
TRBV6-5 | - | CASSSSGSVNTEAFF
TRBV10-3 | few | CATLRVIGETQYF